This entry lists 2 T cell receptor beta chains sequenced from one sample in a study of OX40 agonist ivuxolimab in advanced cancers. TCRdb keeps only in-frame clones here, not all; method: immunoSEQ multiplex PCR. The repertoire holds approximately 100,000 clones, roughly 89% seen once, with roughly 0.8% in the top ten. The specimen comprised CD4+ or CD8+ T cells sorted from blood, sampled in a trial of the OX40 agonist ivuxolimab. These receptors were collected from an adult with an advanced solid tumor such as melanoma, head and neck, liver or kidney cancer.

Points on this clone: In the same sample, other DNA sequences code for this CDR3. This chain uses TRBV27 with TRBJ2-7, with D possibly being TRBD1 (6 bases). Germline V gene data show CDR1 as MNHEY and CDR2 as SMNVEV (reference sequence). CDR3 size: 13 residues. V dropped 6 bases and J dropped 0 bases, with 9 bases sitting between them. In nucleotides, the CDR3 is TGTGCCAGCAGCCCGACAGGCTCCTACGAGCAGTACTTC. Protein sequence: CASSPTGSYEQYF.

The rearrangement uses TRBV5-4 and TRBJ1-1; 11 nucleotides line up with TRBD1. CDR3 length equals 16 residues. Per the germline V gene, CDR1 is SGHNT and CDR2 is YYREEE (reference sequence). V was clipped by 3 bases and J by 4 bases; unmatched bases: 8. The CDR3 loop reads CASSSEPGQGGTEAFF. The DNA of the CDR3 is TGTGCCAGCAGCTCAGAACCGGGACAGGGGGGCACTGAAGCTTTCTTT.